The subject of this entry is one T cell receptor beta chain. Its specificity is unknown. The CDR3 loop spans 16 amino acids. J gave up 1 base and V 5 bases, and 11 bases lay outside the gene matches. Per the germline V gene, CDR1 is MDHEN and CDR2 is SYDVKM. These data belong to a study of OX40 agonist ivuxolimab in advanced cancers. Study outcomes and limitations: Within 6 weeks, CD4+ and CD8+ blood T cells expanded clonally at 0.1 to 3.0 mg/kg.

Profiling relied on immunoSEQ multiplex PCR, and the TCRdb table lists in-frame clones only, not all of them. Of approximately 89,000 clones in the sample, roughly nine tenths were seen once. Here the sequenced sample was CD4+ or CD8+ T cells sorted from blood, taken in a trial of the OX40 agonist ivuxolimab. The rearrangement uses TRBV28 and TRBJ2-7, with TRBD1 identical over 7 bases. This sequence originates from an adult with an advanced solid tumor such as melanoma, head and neck, liver or kidney cancer. As DNA, the CDR3 is TGTGCCAGCAGTCTATTCCTGACAGGGACATCCTACGAGCAGTACTTC. Protein product: CASSLFLTGTSYEQYF.